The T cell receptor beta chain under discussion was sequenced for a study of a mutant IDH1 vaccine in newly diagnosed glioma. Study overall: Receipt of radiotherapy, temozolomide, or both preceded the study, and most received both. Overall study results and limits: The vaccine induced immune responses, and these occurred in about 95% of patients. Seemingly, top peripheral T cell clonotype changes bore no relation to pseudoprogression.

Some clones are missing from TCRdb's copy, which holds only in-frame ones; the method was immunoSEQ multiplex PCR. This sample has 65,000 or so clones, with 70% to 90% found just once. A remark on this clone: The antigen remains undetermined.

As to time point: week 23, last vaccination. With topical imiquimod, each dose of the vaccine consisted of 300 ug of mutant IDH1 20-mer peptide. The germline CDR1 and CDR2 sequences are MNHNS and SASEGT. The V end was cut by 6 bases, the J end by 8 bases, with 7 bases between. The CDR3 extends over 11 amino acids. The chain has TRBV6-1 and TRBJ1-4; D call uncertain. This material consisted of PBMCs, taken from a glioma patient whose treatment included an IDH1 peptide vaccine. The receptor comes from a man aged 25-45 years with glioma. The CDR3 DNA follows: TGTGCCAGCAGGTCCCTGGAAAAACTGTTTTTT. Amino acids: CASRSLEKLFF.